A single sample gave rise to the 4 T cell receptor beta chains below, sequenced in a study of T cell changes during pregnancy in multiple sclerosis. Profiled with immunoSEQ multiplex PCR; TCRdb holds only in-frame clones, not every one. The repertoire consists of under 70,000 clones, with about 89% occurring once and the leading ten covering 0.49%. The input for sequencing was CD4+ T cells from peripheral blood mononuclear cells, taken after pregnancy. Receptor source: a female donor in good health, enrolled as a control in a pregnancy study.

The chain recombines TRBV15 with TRBJ2-7, with TRBD2 matching over 7 bases. Germline V gene lookup returns CDR1 LNHNV and CDR2 YYDKDF (reference sequence). J was trimmed by 4 bases and V by 0 bases; bases with no gene match: 3. There are 14 residues in the CDR3. This CDR3 is CATSREGGGYEQYF. CDR3 bases: TGTGCCACCAGCAGAGAGGGGGGGGGATACGAGCAGTACTTC.

The rearrangement links TRBV5-6 to TRBJ1-2; D remains ambiguous. With 0 bases removed from V and 6 bases from J, the gap between germline ends came to 9 bases. CDR1 and CDR2 from the germline V gene are SGHDT and YYEEEE. This CDR3 comprises 13 residues. Here the CDR3 reads CASSLDRRHGYTF. CDR3 nucleotide sequence: TGTGCCAGCAGCTTGGACAGACGACATGGCTACACCTTC.

The chain couples TRBV7-8 to TRBJ1-1; 7 bases line up with TRBD1. Germline CDR1 reads SGHVS; CDR2 reads FQNEAQ. The trim removed 9 bases at V and 4 bases at J, leaving 17 bases unmatched. The CDR3 sequence is 16 residues long. CDR3 sequence reads: CASPPGTEWASTEAFF. CDR3 nucleotides: TGTGCCAGTCCCCCAGGGACAGAATGGGCTAGCACTGAAGCTTTCTTT.

This clone was detected only once. CDR3 amino acids: CASSLESSGGARPDTQYF. The CDR3 DNA reads as TGCGCCAGCAGCTTGGAGTCTAGCGGGGGGGCCCGGCCAGATACGCAGTATTTT. This chain joins TRBV5-1 and TRBJ2-3; TRBD2 aligns across 12 bases. The ends lost 0 bases at V and 4 bases at J; junction bases unmatched: 9. Germline V lookup: CDR1 SGHRS, CDR2 YFSETQ. This CDR3 contains 18 residues.